This T cell receptor beta chain was captured in a study of regulatory T cells in long-lasting Graves disease. Broader study findings: Favored usage of TRBV28, TRBJ1-2 and TRBJ2-5 was recorded in persistent disease.

The time point was: newly diagnosed GD, antithyroid drugs for less than 3 months. Extracted RNA from PBMCs served as the source of the TCR library. The patient group derived from an endocrinology department in Xi'an, China. With iRepertoire HTBI primers and Arm-PCR of CDR3 regions, TCR beta libraries were built. MiXCR, applied by TCRdb to the multiplex PCR reads, yields one record per CDR3 protein. The sample yields around 500,000 distinct CDR3 sequences, around 12% seen once. This clonotype has only a few counts. Its antigen is currently unknown. Per the germline V gene, CDR1 is SGHTA and CDR2 is FQGNSA. The CDR3 is 15 residues long. V trimming: 6 bases; J trimming: 10 bases; junction bases outside the gene matches: 8. In addition, the sample was reused for a study of T cells in Graves' hyperthyroidism and ophthalmopathy. From that study: During a first-round RT-PCR of the TCR CDR3, the HTBI primer set was used.

The chain uses TRBV7-2 and TRBJ2-1; 14 nucleotides match TRBD2. This clonotype originated in a woman in her twenties or thirties with Graves disease. Sequencing was performed on peripheral blood mononuclear cells (PBMCs), taken at new diagnosis, from a patient treated with antithyroid drugs. The CDR3, as DNA: TGTGCCAGCAGACAGACTAGCGGGAGGGCTAAGGAGCAGTTCTTC. It is translated as CASRQTSGRAKEQFF.